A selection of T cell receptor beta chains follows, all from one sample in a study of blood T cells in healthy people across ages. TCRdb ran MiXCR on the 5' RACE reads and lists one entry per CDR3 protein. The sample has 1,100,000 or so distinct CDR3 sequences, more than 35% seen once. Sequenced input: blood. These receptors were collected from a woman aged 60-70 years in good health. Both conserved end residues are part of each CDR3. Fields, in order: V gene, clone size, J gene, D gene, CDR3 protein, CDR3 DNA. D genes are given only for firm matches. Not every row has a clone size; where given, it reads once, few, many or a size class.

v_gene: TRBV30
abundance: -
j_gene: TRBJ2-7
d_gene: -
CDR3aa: CAWRVEYEQYF
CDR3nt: TGTGCCTGGAGGGTTGAATACGAGCAGTACTTC

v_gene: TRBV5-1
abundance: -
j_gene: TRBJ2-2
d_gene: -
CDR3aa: CASSFLPPGSPNTGELFF
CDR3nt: TGCGCCAGCAGCTTTTTGCCCCCAGGGTCGCCCAACACCGGGGAGCTGTTTTTT

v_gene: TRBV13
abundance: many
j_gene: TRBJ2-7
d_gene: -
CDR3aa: CASSFRDYEQYF
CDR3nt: TGTGCCAGCAGTTTCCGGGACTACGAGCAGTACTTC

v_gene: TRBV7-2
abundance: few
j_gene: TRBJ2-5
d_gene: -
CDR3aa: CASSFFLTGETQYF
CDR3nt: TGTGCCAGCAGCTTCTTCCTGACCGGGGAGACCCAGTACTTC

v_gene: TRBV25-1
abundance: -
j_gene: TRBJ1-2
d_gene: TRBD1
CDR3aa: CASSGNRGVYTF
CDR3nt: TGTGCCAGCAGTGGAAACAGGGGTGTTTACACCTTC

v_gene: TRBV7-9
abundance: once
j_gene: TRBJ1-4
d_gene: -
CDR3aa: CASSLVTQGDEKLFF
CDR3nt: TGTGCCAGCAGCTTAGTAACCCAGGGCGATGAAAAACTGTTTTTT

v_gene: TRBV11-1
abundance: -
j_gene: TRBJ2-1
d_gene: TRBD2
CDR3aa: CASSPRSGSPRSWQFF
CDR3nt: TGTGCCAGCAGCCCCCGTAGCGGGAGCCCCAGATCGTGGCAGTTCTTC

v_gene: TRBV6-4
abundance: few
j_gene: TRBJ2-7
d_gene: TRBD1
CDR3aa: CASNEGQVTYEQYF
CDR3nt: TGTGCCAGCAACGAAGGACAGGTGACCTACGAGCAGTACTTC

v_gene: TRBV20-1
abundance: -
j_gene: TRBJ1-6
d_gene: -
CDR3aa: CSAKGVGNSPPHF
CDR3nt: TGCAGTGCTAAAGGGGTTGGTAATTCACCCCCCCACTTT

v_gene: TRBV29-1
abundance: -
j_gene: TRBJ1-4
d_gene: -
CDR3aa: CSVGRESGKLFF
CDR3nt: TGCAGCGTTGGGCGGGAGAGTGGGAAACTGTTTTTT

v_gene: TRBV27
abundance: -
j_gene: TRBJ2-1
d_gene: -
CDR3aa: CASTMGASTYNEQFF
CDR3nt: TGTGCCAGCACAATGGGGGCTTCTACCTACAATGAGCAGTTCTTC

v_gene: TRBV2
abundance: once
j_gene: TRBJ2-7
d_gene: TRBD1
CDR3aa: CASNRDRGLSYEQYF
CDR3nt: TGTGCCAGCAACCGCGACAGGGGCCTCTCCTACGAGCAGTACTTC

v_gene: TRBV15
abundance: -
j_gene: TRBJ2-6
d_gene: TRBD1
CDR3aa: CATSRATTGSGANVLTF
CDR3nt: TGTGCCACCAGCAGAGCCACGACAGGGAGTGGGGCCAACGTCCTGACTTTC

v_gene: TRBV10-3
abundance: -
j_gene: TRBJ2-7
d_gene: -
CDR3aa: CAISAPTVAYEQYF
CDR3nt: TGTGCCATCAGTGCGCCGACAGTAGCCTACGAGCAGTACTTC

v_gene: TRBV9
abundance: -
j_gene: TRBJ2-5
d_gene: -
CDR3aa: CASSVEQGIRETQYF
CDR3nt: TGTGCCAGCAGCGTGGAACAGGGTATCCGGGAGACCCAGTACTTC

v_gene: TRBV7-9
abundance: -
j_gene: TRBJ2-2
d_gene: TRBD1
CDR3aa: CASSFGTGLTGELFF
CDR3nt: TGTGCCAGCAGCTTCGGGACAGGGTTAACCGGGGAGCTGTTTTTT

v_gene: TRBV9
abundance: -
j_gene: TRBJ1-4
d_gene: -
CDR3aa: CASSDGAVNEKLFF
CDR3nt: TGTGCCAGCAGCGATGGTGCGGTGAACGAAAAACTGTTTTTT

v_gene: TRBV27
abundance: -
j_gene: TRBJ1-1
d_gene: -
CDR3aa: CASIAGMNTEAFF
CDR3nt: TGTGCCAGCATCGCTGGGATGAACACTGAAGCTTTCTTT

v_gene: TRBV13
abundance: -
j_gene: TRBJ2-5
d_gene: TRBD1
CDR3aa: CASSLMARGETQYF
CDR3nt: TGTGCCAGCAGCTTAATGGCCAGGGGGGAGACCCAGTACTTC

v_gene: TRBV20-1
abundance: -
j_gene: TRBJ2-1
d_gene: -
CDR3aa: CSAPPASPNYCNEQFF
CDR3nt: TGCAGTGCCCCTCCGGCTAGCCCAAATTACTGCAATGAGCAGTTCTTC

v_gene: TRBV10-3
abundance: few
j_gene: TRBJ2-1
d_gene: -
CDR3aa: CAIRPNAAYNEQFF
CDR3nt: TGTGCCATCAGACCCAACGCGGCCTACAATGAGCAGTTCTTC

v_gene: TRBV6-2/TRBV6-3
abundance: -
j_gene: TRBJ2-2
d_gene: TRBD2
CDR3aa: CASSHMGGPGELFF
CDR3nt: TGTGCCAGCAGCCACATGGGAGGGCCCGGGGAGCTGTTTTTT